These 12 T cell receptor beta chains came from one sample sequenced in a study of human T cells and chemical hapten exposure. The time point was: healthy volunteer bleed at 6 weeks. Extraction yielded total RNA from whole blood (unfractionated). Each CDR3 protein gets one entry after TCRdb re-called the RACE reads with MiXCR. Of around 45,000 distinct CDR3 sequences in the sample, 3.7% are singletons; the top ten hold around 5.7%. The specimen was whole blood. The receptors here all came from a human donor in good health. Some clones in this sample may be carry-over from other donors' samples.

The rearrangement links TRBV11-2 to TRBJ2-7, with D possibly TRBD2 on 5 matching bases. V shed 5 bases and J shed 6 bases, with 17 bases lying between them. Germline CDR1 and CDR2: SGHAT and FQNNGV. The CDR3 runs to 14 residues. The CDR3, as DNA: TGTGCCAGCAGCCCAATCCCGGACGGACTCGAGCAGTACTTC. This gives the protein CASSPIPDGLEQYF.

The table lists this clonotype with many counts. This chain links TRBV14 with TRBJ2-5, with a possible D match to TRBD2 (5 bases). The ends were cut back, 4 bases at V and 2 bases at J, with 23 bases in the middle. This CDR3 has 18 amino acids. Germline-derived CDR1 and CDR2 are SGHDN and FVKESK. DNA of the CDR3: TGTGCCAGCAGCCTCGCCCGGAGGCGGGTATTGACGCAAGAGACCCAGTACTTC. It specifies CASSLARRRVLTQETQYF.

There are many counts of this clonotype. This chain connects TRBV4-1 to TRBJ1-6; D is possibly TRBD1 (6 bases). V lost 4 bases, J lost 8 bases, and 12 bases lay in between. Germline V gene sequence: CDR1 MGHRA, CDR2 YSYEKL. This CDR3 is built from 14 residues. The CDR3 region is CASSPPQGHSPLHF. The CDR3 DNA reads TGCGCCAGCAGCCCCCCGCAGGGGCATTCACCCCTCCACTTT.

This clonotype was seen many times. The V call is TRBV6-1, the J call TRBJ1-5; tentative D call: TRBD1 (6 bases). Between the trimmed V and J ends, which lost 7 bases and 4 bases, there was a span of 14 bases. The CDR3 length is 14 residues. Looked up from germline, CDR1 is MNHNS and CDR2 is SASEGT. This CDR3 reads CASNHRVGNQPQHF. CDR3 nucleotides: TGTGCCAGCAATCACAGGGTTGGAAATCAGCCCCAGCATTTT.

This clonotype was picked up many times. This chain connects TRBV27 to TRBJ1-4; perhaps TRBD1 as D (5 bases). CDR1 is MNHEY, CDR2 SMNVEV, per germline (reference sequence). V was cut by 0 bases and J by 6 bases, with 11 bases left in between. The CDR3 has 15 amino acids. The CDR3 region is CASSLSGGEDEKLFF. The CDR3 DNA reads as TGTGCCAGCAGTTTATCCGGGGGTGAGGATGAAAAACTGTTTTTT.

This clonotype showed up many times. The chain has TRBV28 and TRBJ2-7; either TRBD1 or TRBD2 may supply D (5 bases each). Germline V lookup: CDR1 MDHEN, CDR2 SYDVKM. Trimming pared 5 bases from V and 4 bases from J, leaving 9 bases between. CDR3 size: 12 residues. The CDR3 sequence: CASSLGTYEQYF. In nucleotides, the CDR3 is TGTGCCAGCAGTCTCGGGACGTACGAGCAGTACTTC.

In its sample, this clonotype was seen many times. V gene TRBV27 combines with J gene TRBJ1-1; no definite D call. Germline values: CDR1 MNHEY, CDR2 SMNVEV (reference sequence). The CDR3 has 13 residues. The V and J ends lost 10 bases and 3 bases respectively, with 15 bases between them. CDR3 in amino acids: CATSLVGDTEAFF. The CDR3 nucleotides are TGTGCCACCTCACTGGTTGGGGACACTGAAGCTTTCTTT.

This clonotype was found many times. The chain uses TRBV20-1 and TRBJ2-7, with D hard to call. This CDR3 spans 13 amino acids. The germline V and J ends were trimmed by 3 bases and 4 bases, with 13 bases remaining between them. In germline, CDR1 is DFQATT, CDR2 SNEGSKA (reference sequence). The CDR3 nucleotides are TGCAGTGCTAGGGCCCTTGAAGGGTACGAGCAGTACTTC. As protein: CSARALEGYEQYF.

The sample holds a few counts of this clonotype. The rearrangement uses TRBV6-5 and TRBJ2-3; unclear D gene. This CDR3 is 13 amino acids long. The ends were cut back, 5 bases at V and 2 bases at J, with 8 bases in the middle. Germline CDR1 and CDR2: MNHEY and SVGAGI. The CDR3 region is CASSPTDTDTQYF. The CDR3 DNA reads as TGTGCCAGCAGTCCGACCGACACAGATACGCAGTATTTT.

The chain couples TRBV7-9 to TRBJ2-3; D might be TRBD1 (6 bases). V lost 2 bases to trimming and J lost 2 bases, with 14 bases between them. Per germline, CDR1 SEHNR and CDR2 FQNEAQ (reference sequence). The CDR3 covers 16 residues. CDR3 DNA sequence: TGTGCCAGCAGCTTATACTTAGGACAGAACACAGATACGCAGTATTTT. This translates into CASSLYLGQNTDTQYF.

This clonotype occurred many times. This sequence joins TRBV7-8 and TRBJ2-5; TRBD2 aligns across 8 bases. CDR3 size: 15 residues. Germline CDR1 and CDR2: SGHVS and FQNEAQ. After removal of 6 bases from V and 5 bases from J, the junction contained 11 bases not matched to a gene. CDR3: CASSRSTSAWETQYF. The CDR3 region has the DNA TGTGCCAGCAGTCGCTCGACTAGCGCGTGGGAGACCCAGTACTTC.

This chain connects TRBV25-1 to TRBJ2-7; weak D call: TRBD1 (6 bases). The V and J ends lost 3 bases and 2 bases respectively, with 11 bases between them. Germline V gene lookup returns CDR1 MGHDK and CDR2 SYGVNS. This CDR3 is 14 amino acids long. CDR3 nucleotides: TGTGCCAGCAGTGAGGGGGCCGTTCCCTACGAGCAGTACTTC. It codes for CASSEGAVPYEQYF.